The T cell receptor (beta chain) under discussion was sequenced for a study of blood T cell repertoires in COVID-19. Turning to the study itself: Samples representing acute and convalescent COVID-19 were sourced from the United States, Italy and Spain. Sources were T cells, B-cell-depleted T cells, or PBMCs; the material itself was cDNA or gDNA.

Germline V gene lookup returns CDR1 SEHNR and CDR2 FQNEAQ (reference sequence). V was clipped by 0 bases and J by 4 bases, with 15 bases between them. The CDR3 is 16 residues long. Original processing methods: Using reference gene primer amplification, nucleated cell counts were estimated. Here immunoSEQ multiplex PCR was the method, and the copy in TCRdb shows in-frame clones only, minus some. That table gives V, J and clone size, and the DNA gave D and trimming. The sample lists 120,000 or so clones; roughly 91% were seen once. The receptor was isolated from a human donor in a cohort sampled during active COVID-19. J is TRBJ2-5 and V is TRBV7-9; D remains ambiguous. Sequencing was done on a sample of peripheral blood. The CDR3 region is CASSLAAESSSETQYF. In DNA, the CDR3 is TGTGCCAGCAGCTTAGCTGCCGAGTCTTCATCAGAGACCCAGTACTTC.